A single T cell receptor (beta chain) is shown here with its context. Purified naive CD4+ T cells were depleted of CD25+ Tregs. TCRdb reprocessed the 5' RACE reads with MiXCR, giving one entry per CDR3 protein. The sample holds about 34,000 distinct CDR3 sequences, roughly 24% seen once. The CDR3 spans 14 residues. The germline gives CDR1 SQVTM, CDR2 ANQGSEA. Trimming took 6 bases from V and 7 from J, leaving 16 bases between them. This TCR derives from a female donor with breast cancer. Sequenced: naive CD4+ T cells sorted from a lymph node. As for subset: naive CD4+ T cells, CD4+CD45RA+CD25-. The rearrangement uses TRBV29-1 and TRBJ1-6, with D possibly matching TRBD1 (6 bases). CDR3: CSVRQDTENSPLHF. CDR3 DNA sequence: TGCAGCGTCAGACAGGACACCGAGAATTCACCCCTCCACTTT.